Given below is one TCR beta chain in context. CDR3 size: 15 residues. Trimming left V 6 bases short and J 2 bases short, with 14 bases between. The data were taken from a study of T-cell reconstitution after alpha-beta-depleted transplantation in children. Unique molecular identifiers were incorporated into the prepared TCRbeta library. TCRdb fed the PCR reads into MiXCR, producing one record per CDR3 protein. The sample consists of about 400,000 distinct CDR3 sequences, over 20% of them appearing once. The source is a human donor who donated a stem cell graft to a child with acute myeloid leukemia. The chain carries TRBV12-3 or TRBV12-4 and TRBJ1-3; D may be TRBD1 (5 bases). The sample was PBMCs from the stem cell graft donor, taken from the stem cell graft. The CDR3 protein is CASSQRGLAGNTIYF. The CDR3 bases are TGTGCCAGCAGCCAACGGGGGTTGGCTGGAAACACCATATATTTT.